This note documents a single T cell receptor (beta chain) sequence. This record comes from a study of blood T cell repertoires in COVID-19. Overall study: From the United States, Italy and Spain came samples of acute and convalescent COVID-19.

The CDR3 has 15 amino acids. V lost 5 bases to trimming and J lost 9 bases, with 20 bases between them. CDR1 MNHEY and CDR2 SVGEGT come from the germline V gene. Data came from immunoSEQ multiplex PCR; TCRdb stores just in-frame clones and leaves some out. The sample lists 100,000 or so clones; roughly 80% were seen once. Sequencing was done on a sample of peripheral blood. This sequence was found in a human donor in a cohort sampled during active COVID-19. V gene TRBV6-2 or TRBV6-3 combines with J gene TRBJ2-4; weak D call: TRBD1 (6 bases). CDR3 sequence reads: CASSTSRAPRGIQYF. The DNA for the CDR3 is TGTGCCAGCAGTACCTCTAGAGCCCCCAGGGGCATTCAGTACTTC.